The clone carrying this T cell receptor (beta chain) was seen many times. What it binds is not known. This specimen comes from a study of regulatory T cells in long-lasting Graves disease. Study-wide points: Persistent cases favored TRBV28, TRBJ1-2 and TRBJ2-5.

Documented time point: persistent/refractory GD, antithyroid drugs over 5 years with positive TRAb. Scientists built the TCR library using RNA that was extracted from PBMCs. Graves' disease diagnosis relied on American Thyroid Association guidelines. The authors drew 9 to 10 milliliters of peripheral blood into EDTA tubes. According to the study, TCR beta libraries were built with iRepertoire HTBI primers and CDR3-region Arm-PCR. Authors' methods: In the combined samples, roughly 62 TRBV and more than twelve TRBJ segments were identified. In TCRdb, the multiplex PCR reads were re-called with MiXCR into one record per CDR3 protein. The V and J calls, along with clone size, are taken from TCRdb and not from the paper's own processing. The sample has 310,000 or so distinct CDR3 sequences, 15% to 20% seen once. CDR1 is SGHAT and CDR2 is FQNNGV in the germline V gene. With 4 bases removed from V and 0 bases from J, the gap between germline ends came to 16 bases. The CDR3 runs to 18 residues.

J is TRBJ1-6 and V is TRBV11-2, with D hard to call. This sequence was found in a female donor with Graves disease. The source was peripheral blood mononuclear cells (PBMCs), collected when the disease was refractory, from a patient treated with antithyroid drugs. The CDR3 loop is CASSYTPVGGSYNSPLHF. The DNA for the CDR3 is TGTGCCAGCAGCTATACCCCGGTTGGAGGCTCCTATAATTCACCCCTCCACTTT.